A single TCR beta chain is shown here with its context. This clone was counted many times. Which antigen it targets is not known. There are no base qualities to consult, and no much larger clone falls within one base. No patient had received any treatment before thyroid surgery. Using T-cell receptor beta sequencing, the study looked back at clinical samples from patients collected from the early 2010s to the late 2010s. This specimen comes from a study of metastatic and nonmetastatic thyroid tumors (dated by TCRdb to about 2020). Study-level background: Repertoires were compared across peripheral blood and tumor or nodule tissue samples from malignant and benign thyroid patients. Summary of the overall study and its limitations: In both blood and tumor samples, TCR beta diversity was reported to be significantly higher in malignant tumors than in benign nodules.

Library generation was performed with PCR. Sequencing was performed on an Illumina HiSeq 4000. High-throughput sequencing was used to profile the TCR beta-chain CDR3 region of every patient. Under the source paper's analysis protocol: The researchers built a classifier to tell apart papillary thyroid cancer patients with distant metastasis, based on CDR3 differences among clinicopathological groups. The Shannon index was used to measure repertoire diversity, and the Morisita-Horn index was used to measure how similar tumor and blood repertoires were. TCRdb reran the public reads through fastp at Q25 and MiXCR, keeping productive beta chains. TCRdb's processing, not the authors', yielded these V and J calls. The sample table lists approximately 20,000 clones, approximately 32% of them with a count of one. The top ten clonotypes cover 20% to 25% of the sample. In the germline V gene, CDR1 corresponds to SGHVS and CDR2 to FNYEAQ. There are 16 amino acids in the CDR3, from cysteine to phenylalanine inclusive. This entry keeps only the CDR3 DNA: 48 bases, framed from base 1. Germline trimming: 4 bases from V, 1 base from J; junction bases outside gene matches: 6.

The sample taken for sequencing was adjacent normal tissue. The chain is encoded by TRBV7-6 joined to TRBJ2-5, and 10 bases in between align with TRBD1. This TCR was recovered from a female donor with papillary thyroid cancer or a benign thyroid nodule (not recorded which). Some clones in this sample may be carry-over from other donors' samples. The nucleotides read TGTGCCAGCAGCTCCGGGGGGACAGGGGTCCAAGAGACCCAGTACTTC. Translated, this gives CASSSGGTGVQETQYF.